One sample yielded the 8 T cell receptor beta chains listed below, sequenced in a study of cytomegalovirus exposure and HLA in healthy donors. It was with 60 Vbeta and 13 Jbeta primers that the PCR ran. The assay was immunoSEQ multiplex PCR, and TCRdb's table has in-frame clones only and misses some. The table includes about 140,000 clones, around 79% detected once. Sequencing input: PBMCs. The receptors derive from a female donor in good health and CMV-seronegative.

The chain joins TRBV6-5 to TRBJ1-3; TRBD1 matches 8 bases. From germline, CDR1 is MNHEY and CDR2 SVGAGI. The CDR3 spans 14 residues. J gave up 6 bases and V 2 bases, and 3 bases lay outside the gene matches. The CDR3 DNA reads TGTGCCAGCAGTTACGGGCAGGGGGCAAACACCATATATTTT. This gives the protein CASSYGQGANTIYF.

This chain uses TRBV19 with TRBJ1-2; D gene uncertain. The ends were cut back, 5 bases at V and 3 bases at J, with 13 bases in the middle. This CDR3 contains 14 residues. The germline CDR1 and CDR2 sequences are LNHDA and SQIVND (reference sequence). CDR3 loop: CASSDLQQYYGYTF. CDR3 in DNA: TGTGCCAGTAGTGACCTCCAACAGTACTATGGCTACACCTTC.

This chain connects TRBV28 to TRBJ1-5; 8 bases are shared with TRBD1. CDR1 is MDHEN, CDR2 SYDVKM, per germline. The CDR3 contains 15 residues. V gave up 6 bases and J gave up 7 bases; unmatched junction bases: 11. The chain's CDR3 is CASSSSRTGTQPQHF. The CDR3 coding sequence is TGTGCCAGCAGCTCCTCCCGGACAGGGACCCAGCCCCAGCATTTT.

CDR3 amino acids: CASSQPTASDTQYF. CDR3 in DNA: TGCGCCAGCAGCCAGCCGACTGCGTCAGATACGCAGTATTTT. V is TRBV4-1 and J is TRBJ2-3; D is unclear. Trimming shortened V by 3 bases and J by 4 bases, and 11 bases separated the two germline ends. Germline CDR1 is MGHRA and CDR2 is YSYEKL. This CDR3 contains 14 residues.

The chain uses TRBV19 and TRBJ1-5; D unclear. The CDR3 spans 13 residues. Germline V gene data show CDR1 as LNHDA and CDR2 as SQIVND (reference sequence). Trimming took off 11 bases at V and 4 bases at J, with 15 bases between the two ends. The DNA for the CDR3 is TGTGCCTCCGTCCCGGGATGGAATCAGCCCCAGCATTTT. It encodes CASVPGWNQPQHF.

This chain joins TRBV6-5 and TRBJ1-2, with D possibly being TRBD1 (6 bases). Germline V gene data show CDR1 as MNHEY and CDR2 as SVGAGI. CDR3 size: 12 residues. Trimming removed 9 bases at V and 4 bases at J, with 12 bases between. This CDR3 reads CASSQGFYGYTF. The CDR3 bases are TGTGCCAGTTCACAGGGATTCTATGGCTACACCTTC.

This clone turned up a few times. V is TRBV6-5 and J is TRBJ1-5; 8 positions match TRBD1. CDR3 length: 15 amino acids. Germline loops: CDR1 MNHEY, CDR2 SVGAGI. V was clipped by 6 bases and J by 0 bases; unmatched bases: 4. The CDR3 loop is CASSRGQASNQPQHF. The CDR3 coding sequence is TGTGCCAGCAGCCGGGGACAGGCTAGCAATCAGCCCCAGCATTTT.

The chain is built from TRBV4-3 and TRBJ2-7; no definite D call. The CDR3 sequence is 12 residues long. Germline lookup yields CDR1 LGHNA and CDR2 YSLEER. The ends were cut back, 5 bases at V and 4 bases at J, with 9 bases in the middle. The CDR3, as DNA: TGCGCCAGCAGCTCGACAAAGTACGAGCAGTACTTC. Translation gives CASSSTKYEQYF.